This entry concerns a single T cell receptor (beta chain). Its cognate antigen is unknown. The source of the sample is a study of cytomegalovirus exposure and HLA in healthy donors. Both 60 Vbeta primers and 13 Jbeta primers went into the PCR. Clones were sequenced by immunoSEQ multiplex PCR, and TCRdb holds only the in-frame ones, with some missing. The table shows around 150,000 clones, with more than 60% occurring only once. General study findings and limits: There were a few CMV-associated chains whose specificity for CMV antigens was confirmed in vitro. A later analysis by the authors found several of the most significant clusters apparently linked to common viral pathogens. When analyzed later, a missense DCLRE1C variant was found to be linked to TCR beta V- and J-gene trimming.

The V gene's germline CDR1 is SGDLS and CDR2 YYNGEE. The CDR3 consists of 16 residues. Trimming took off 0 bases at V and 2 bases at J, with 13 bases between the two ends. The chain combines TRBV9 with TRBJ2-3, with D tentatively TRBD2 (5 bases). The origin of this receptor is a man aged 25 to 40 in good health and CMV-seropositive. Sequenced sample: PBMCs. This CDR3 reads CASSVAGEGSTDTQYF. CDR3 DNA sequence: TGTGCCAGCAGCGTAGCGGGCGAGGGATCCACAGATACGCAGTATTTT.